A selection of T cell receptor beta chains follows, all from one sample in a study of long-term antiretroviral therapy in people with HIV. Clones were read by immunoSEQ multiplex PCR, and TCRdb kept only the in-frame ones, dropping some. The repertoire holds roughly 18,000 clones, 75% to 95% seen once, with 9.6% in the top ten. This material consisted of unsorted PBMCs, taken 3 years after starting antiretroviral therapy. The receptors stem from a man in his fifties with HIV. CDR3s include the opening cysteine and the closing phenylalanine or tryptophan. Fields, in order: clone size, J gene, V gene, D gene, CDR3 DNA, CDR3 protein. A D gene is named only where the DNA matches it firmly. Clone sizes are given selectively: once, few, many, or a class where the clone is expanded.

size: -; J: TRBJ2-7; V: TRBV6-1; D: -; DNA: TGTGCCAGCAGTGTAGAAACGGGGTTTTACGAGCAGTACTTC; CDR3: CASSVETGFYEQYF
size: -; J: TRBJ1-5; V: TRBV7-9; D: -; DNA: TGTGCCAGCAGTACTGCCAGGGGAGGTAGCAATCAGCCCCAGCATTTT; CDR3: CASSTARGGSNQPQHF
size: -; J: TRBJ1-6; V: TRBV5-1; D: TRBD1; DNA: TGCGCCAGCAGCCCCGGACAGGGCAATTCACCCCTCCACTTT; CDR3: CASSPGQGNSPLHF
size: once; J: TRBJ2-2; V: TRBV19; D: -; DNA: TGTGCCAGTAGTGTCGGGGGCCTTTACAACACCGGGGAGCTGTTTTTT; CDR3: CASSVGGLYNTGELFF
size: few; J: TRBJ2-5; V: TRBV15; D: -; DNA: TGTGCCACCGGGGACGAGACCCAGTACTTC; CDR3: CATGDETQYF
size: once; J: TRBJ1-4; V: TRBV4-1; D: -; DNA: TGCGCCAGCAGCCAAGATCCACCTGCCGCAACTAATGAAAAACTGTTTTTT; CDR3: CASSQDPPAATNEKLFF
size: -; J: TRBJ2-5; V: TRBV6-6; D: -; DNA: TGTGCCAGCAGGTCGGGGCTCCGGGAGACCCAGTACTTC; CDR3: CASRSGLRETQYF
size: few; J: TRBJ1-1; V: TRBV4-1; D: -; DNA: TGCGCCAGCAGGTACCGGGACGCAAAGATGAACACTGAAGCTTTCTTT; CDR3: CASRYRDAKMNTEAFF
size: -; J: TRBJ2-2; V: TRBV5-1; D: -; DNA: TGCGCCAGCAGTTTGTACCCAGGAACCGGGGAGCTGTTTTTT; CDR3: CASSLYPGTGELFF
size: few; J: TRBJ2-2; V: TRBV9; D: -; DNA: TGTGCCAGCAGCGTAGAGGGGGGCCACGGGGAGCTGTTTTTT; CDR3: CASSVEGGHGELFF
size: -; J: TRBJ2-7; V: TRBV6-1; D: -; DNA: TGTGCCAGCAGTGCAGGTTACGAGCAGTACTTC; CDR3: CASSAGYEQYF
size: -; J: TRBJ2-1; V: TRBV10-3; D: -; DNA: TGTGCCATCAGGGGGACTTTCAACAATGAGCAGTTCTTC; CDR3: CAIRGTFNNEQFF
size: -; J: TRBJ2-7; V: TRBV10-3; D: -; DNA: TGTGCCATCAGTGGGCAGGGTGGACACGAGCAGTACTTC; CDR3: CAISGQGGHEQYF
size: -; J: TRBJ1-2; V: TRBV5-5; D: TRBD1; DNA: TGTGCCAGCAGCTTGGGGGTCGAGGGACAGGGAATTGGCTACACCTTC; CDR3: CASSLGVEGQGIGYTF
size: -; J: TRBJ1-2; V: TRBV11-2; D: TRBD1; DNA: TGTGCCAGCAGGGGAGCTGGGACAGGGGGTAACTATGGCTACACCTTC; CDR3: CASRGAGTGGNYGYTF
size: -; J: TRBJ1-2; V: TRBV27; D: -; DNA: TGTGCCAGCAGTTTCTCAGGGAATGATGGCTACACCTTC; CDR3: CASSFSGNDGYTF
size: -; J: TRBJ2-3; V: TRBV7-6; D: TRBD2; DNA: TGTGCCAGCAGCTTAGCACCGGGACTAGCGGGGGCCCCTGCGAATTTT; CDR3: CASSLAPGLAGAPANF
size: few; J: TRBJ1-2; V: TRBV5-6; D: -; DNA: TGTGCCAGCAGCCCCTCAAGCGTCACCTATGGCTACACCTTC; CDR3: CASSPSSVTYGYTF
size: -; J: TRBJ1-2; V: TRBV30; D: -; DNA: TGTGCCTGGAGTGTCGCGCATACCCTTTCCGGCTACACCTTC; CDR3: CAWSVAHTLSGYTF
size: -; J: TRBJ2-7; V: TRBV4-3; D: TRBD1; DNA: TGCGCCAGCAGCCATCGGGACAGTTCCTACGAGCAGTACTTC; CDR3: CASSHRDSSYEQYF
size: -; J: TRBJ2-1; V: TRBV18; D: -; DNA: TGTGCCAGCTCACCAGGAGGTTCAGGCGGCAATGAGCAGTTCTTC; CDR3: CASSPGGSGGNEQFF
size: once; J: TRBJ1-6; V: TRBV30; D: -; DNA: TGTGCCTGGACGAGCTCCTATAATTCACCCCTCCACTTT; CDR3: CAWTSSYNSPLHF
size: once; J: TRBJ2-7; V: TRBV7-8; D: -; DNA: TGTGCCAGCAGCTTAGAGGGGACACCATCTAACCCCTACGAGCAGTACTTC; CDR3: CASSLEGTPSNPYEQYF
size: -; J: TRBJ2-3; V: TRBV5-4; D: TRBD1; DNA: TGTGCCAGCAGCACCGGGACAGGGGCCACAGATACGCAGTATTTT; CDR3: CASSTGTGATDTQYF
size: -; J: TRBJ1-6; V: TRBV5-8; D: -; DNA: TGTGCCAGCAGCCCACCCCGGGACGGCTGGATTTCACCCCTCCACTTT; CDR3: CASSPPRDGWISPLHF
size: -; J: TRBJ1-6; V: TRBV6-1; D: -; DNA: TGTGCCAGCAAGGATCTACCTTCACCCCTCCACTTT; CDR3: CASKDLPSPLHF
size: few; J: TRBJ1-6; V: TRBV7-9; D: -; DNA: TGTGCCAGCAGCTCCTGGGACACATTTAATTCACCCCTCCACTTT; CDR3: CASSSWDTFNSPLHF
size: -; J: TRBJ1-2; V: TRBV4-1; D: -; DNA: TGCGCCAGCAGCCCAGAGGCGACAGCAAGAGCCTATGGCTACACCTTC; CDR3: CASSPEATARAYGYTF
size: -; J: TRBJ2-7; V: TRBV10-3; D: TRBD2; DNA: TGTGCCATCAGTGTAGCGGGGCCCTATGAGCAGTACTTC; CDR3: CAISVAGPYEQYF
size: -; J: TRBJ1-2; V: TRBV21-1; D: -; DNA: TGTGCCAGCAGCCTTTTAGACTCCGGGGTAGGTGGCTACACCTTC; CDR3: CASSLLDSGVGGYTF
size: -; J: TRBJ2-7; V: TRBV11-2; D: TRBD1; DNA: TGTGCCAGCAGCGTCACTAGGACAGGACCCTACGAGCAGTACTTC; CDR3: CASSVTRTGPYEQYF
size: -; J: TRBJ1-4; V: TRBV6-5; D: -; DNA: TGTGCCAGCAGCGAAAACCAGGGGTTCGAAGAAAAACTGTTTTTT; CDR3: CASSENQGFEEKLFF
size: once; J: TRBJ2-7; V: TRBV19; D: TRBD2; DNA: TGTGCCAGTAGCGTCTCTAGCGGCTACGAGCAGTACTTC; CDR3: CASSVSSGYEQYF
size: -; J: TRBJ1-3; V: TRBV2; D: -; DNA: TGTGCCAGCAGTCGCTCCGGAAACACCATATATTTT; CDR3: CASSRSGNTIYF
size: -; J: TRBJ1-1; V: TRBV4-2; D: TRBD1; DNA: TGTGCCAGCAGACAAACTGGACAGGGCATTGAAGCTTTCTTT; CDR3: CASRQTGQGIEAFF
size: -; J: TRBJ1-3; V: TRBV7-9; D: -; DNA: TGTGCCAGCAGCTACCGAACCGTACAACTCTCTGGAAACACCATATATTTT; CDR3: CASSYRTVQLSGNTIYF
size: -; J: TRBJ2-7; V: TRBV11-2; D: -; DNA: TGTGCCAGCAGCTTTGTCCTCTTCCACGAGCAGTACTTC; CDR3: CASSFVLFHEQYF
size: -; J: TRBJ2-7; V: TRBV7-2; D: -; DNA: TGTGCCAGCAGCTTAGTTGGGGGCTACGAGCAGTACTTC; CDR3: CASSLVGGYEQYF
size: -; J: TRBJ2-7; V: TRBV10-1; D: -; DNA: TGCGCCAGCAGTTCGGGAAGTTACGAGCAGTACTTC; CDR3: CASSSGSYEQYF
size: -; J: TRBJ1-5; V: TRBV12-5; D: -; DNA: TGTGCTAGTGGTTTGGATGGCAACTATAATCAGCCCCAGCATTTT; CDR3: CASGLDGNYNQPQHF
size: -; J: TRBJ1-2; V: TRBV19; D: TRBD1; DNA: TGTGCCAGTAGTACCTACCATCAGGGGGAATGGGATGGCTACACCTTC; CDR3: CASSTYHQGEWDGYTF
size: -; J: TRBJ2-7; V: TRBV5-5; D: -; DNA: TGTGCCAGCAGCTTGTCATCCGAGCAGTACTTC; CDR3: CASSLSSEQYF
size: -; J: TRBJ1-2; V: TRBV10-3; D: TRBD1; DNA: TGTGCCATCAGCTGGGACAGTCCCACGGGTGGCTACACCTTC; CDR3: CAISWDSPTGGYTF
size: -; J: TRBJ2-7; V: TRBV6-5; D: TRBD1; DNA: TGTGCCAGCAGTTACCGGGACAGCTCCTACGAGCAGTACTTC; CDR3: CASSYRDSSYEQYF
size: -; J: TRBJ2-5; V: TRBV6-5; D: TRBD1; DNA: TGTGCCAGCAGAGGGACAGGGCATCAAGAGACCCAGTACTTC; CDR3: CASRGTGHQETQYF